This T cell receptor (beta chain) was retrieved from a study of T cells in Graves' hyperthyroidism and ophthalmopathy. The study, taken as a whole, reports: With a median lead of approximately six months before onset, the model predicted ophthalmopathy. Stable hyperthyroidism was separated from ophthalmopathy by a model based on 13 V-J features.

Diagnoses used clinical symptoms, serum thyroxine and TRAb, thyroid ultrasound and orbital computed tomography. This CDR3 region has 14 residues. V lost 1 base to trimming and J lost 6 bases, with 9 bases between them. CDR1 and CDR2 from the germline V gene are LNHNV and YYDKDF (reference sequence). This clonotype has only a few counts. The antigen is undetermined. RNA transcripts served as the template for amplifying TCR beta CDR3 regions. Carried out on the TCR CDR3, a first-round RT-PCR used the HTBI primer set. TCRdb analysed the multiplex PCR reads with MiXCR anew, one entry per CDR3 protein. Of about 570,000 distinct CDR3 sequences in the sample, roughly 46% are singletons; the top ten hold 15% to 20%.

The chain has TRBV15 and TRBJ2-2; tentative D call: TRBD1 (5 bases). The source of this sequence is an adult woman with Graves' disease, either hyperthyroidism or ophthalmopathy (not recorded which). Sequences were obtained from peripheral blood or thyroid tissue (not recorded which). The CDR3 DNA follows: TGTGCCACCAGCAGAGGAAGGGGCGCCGGGGAGCTGTTTTTT. This translates into CATSRGRGAGELFF.